Below are 14 T cell receptor beta chains sequenced from a single sample in a study of immune evolution from preneoplasia to lung adenocarcinoma. Clones were read by immunoSEQ multiplex PCR, and TCRdb kept only the in-frame ones, dropping some. This sample has roughly 7,000 clones, with around 80% found just once. Sequenced material: FFPE adjacent normal lung tissue. These receptors all come from a person between 60 and 79 years old with lung adenocarcinoma.

The rearrangement links TRBV12-5 to TRBJ2-3, with D possibly TRBD2 on 6 matching bases. Germline-derived CDR1 and CDR2 are LGHNT and FRNRAP. This CDR3 spans 13 amino acids. V lost 6 bases and J 9 bases, leaving 16 bases between the germline ends. The CDR3 loop reads CASGLTGLQTQYF. The CDR3 coding sequence is TGTGCTAGTGGGCTCACGGGACTCCAAACGCAGTATTTT.

J is TRBJ2-7 and V is TRBV6-5; 10 bases are a match to TRBD2. The CDR3 sequence is 14 residues long. J gave up 1 base and V 6 bases, and 3 bases lay outside the gene matches. The germline V gene encodes CDR1 MNHEY and CDR2 SVGAGI. CDR3 residues: CASSSSGSSYEQYV. The CDR3 DNA reads TGTGCCAGCAGCTCTAGCGGGAGTTCCTACGAGCAGTACGTC.

This chain links TRBV7-2 with TRBJ2-4, with unresolved D. V was pared by 5 bases and J by 0 bases, with 8 bases between. CDR3 length equals 14 residues. Per the germline V gene, CDR1 is SGHTA and CDR2 is FQGNSA. The CDR3 nucleotides read TGTGCCAGCAGCCCGGGCCTAGCCAAAAACATTCAGTACTTC. Amino acids: CASSPGLAKNIQYF.

V gene TRBV5-4 combines with J gene TRBJ2-1; TRBD2 aligns across 8 bases. V shed 4 bases and J 4 bases; nucleotides not matched to a gene: 7. CDR1 and CDR2 (germline): SGHNT, YYREEE (reference sequence). This CDR3 is 15 amino acids long. The CDR3 DNA reads TGTGCCAGCAGCGTGCCACTAGCGGTATACAATGAGCAGTTCTTC. This encodes CASSVPLAVYNEQFF. Together with reference TRBV5-4 and TRBJ2-1, the CDR3 gives the full variable domain: ETGVTQSPTHLIKTRGQQVTLRCSSQSGHNTVSWYQQALGQGPQFIFQYYREEENGRGNFPPRFSGLQFPNYSSELNVNALELDDSALYLCASSVPLAVYNEQFFGPGTRLTVL.

Remarks on this clone: Different DNA sequences within this sample yield the same CDR3. The V call is TRBV7-2, the J call TRBJ1-5; D is possibly TRBD1 (6 bases). The germline V and J ends were trimmed by 2 bases and 1 base, with 12 bases remaining between them. The CDR3 length is 16 residues. Germline V lookup: CDR1 SGHTA, CDR2 FQGNSA. Written as DNA, the CDR3 is TGTGCCAGCAGCTTAAGTGGCCAGGGGAGCAATCAGCCCCAGCATTTT. Encoded protein: CASSLSGQGSNQPQHF.

The table lists this clone with a count of one. This CDR3 reads CASSFRDRVNQPQHF. The CDR3 DNA reads TGTGCCAGCAGCTTCCGGGACAGGGTCAATCAGCCCCAGCATTTT. The chain uses TRBV7-8 and TRBJ1-5; TRBD1 matches 9 bases. CDR3 length: 15 amino acids. Germline-derived CDR1 and CDR2 are SGHVS and FQNEAQ. The trim removed 3 bases at V and 3 bases at J, leaving 3 bases unmatched.

The genes are TRBV27 and TRBJ1-4; D not certain. The V and J ends lost 4 bases and 4 bases respectively, with 4 bases between them. The CDR3 totals 12 residues. Germline V gene lookup returns CDR1 MNHEY and CDR2 SMNVEV (reference sequence). The CDR3 spells CASSSSNEKLFF. The CDR3 nucleotides are TGTGCCAGCAGTTCGAGTAATGAAAAACTGTTTTTT.

The chain joins TRBV7-3 to TRBJ2-3; 10 nucleotides line up with TRBD2. V shed 6 bases, J shed 6 bases, and the junction held 18 bases outside the gene matches. The CDR3 sequence is 18 residues long. Germline V gene sequence: CDR1 SGHTA, CDR2 FQGTGA. This chain's CDR3 is CASSPKGLAGDVSDTQYF. In nucleotides, the CDR3 is TGTGCCAGCAGTCCGAAGGGGCTAGCGGGAGATGTTTCGGATACGCAGTATTTT.

The chain recombines TRBV7-5 with TRBJ2-2; no DNA check was done on the table's D call, TRBD1. TRBV7-5 counts as a pseudogene. The CDR3 totals 15 residues. The CDR3 is CARSFIQGFTGELFF. The DNA of the CDR3 is TGTGCCAGAAGCTTCATACAGGGCTTCACCGGGGAGCTGTTTTTT.

The chain is built from TRBV18 and TRBJ2-1, with no clear D. Germline V gene sequence: CDR1 KGHSH, CDR2 LQKENI. V dropped 3 bases and J dropped 4 bases, with 10 bases sitting between them. This CDR3 is 14 amino acids long. The CDR3 reads CASSPWVGYNEQFF. CDR3 DNA: TGTGCCAGCTCACCTTGGGTTGGGTACAATGAGCAGTTCTTC. The entire variable domain, with the rest obtained from reference TRBV18 and TRBJ2-1, is as follows: NAGVMQNPRHLVRRRGQEARLRCSPMKGHSHVYWYRQLPEEGLKFMVYLQKENIIDESGMPKERFSAEFPKEGPSILRIQQVVRGDSAAYFCASSPWVGYNEQFFGPGTRLTVL.

This clone is medium-sized in the sample. The chain's CDR3 is CASSSELADTQYF. CDR3 coding DNA: TGTGCCAGCAGCTCAGAACTAGCCGATACGCAGTATTTT. The rearrangement uses TRBV11-1 and TRBJ2-3; D may be TRBD2 (6 bases). Looked up from germline, CDR1 is SGHAT and CDR2 is FQDESV (reference sequence). The CDR3 extends over 13 amino acids. The V end lost 4 bases, the J end lost 6 bases, and 11 bases lay between the germline ends.

The chain joins TRBV5-1 to TRBJ1-2; unclear D gene. The CDR3 totals 14 residues. V was pared by 0 bases and J by 1 base, with 7 bases between. Looked up from germline, CDR1 is SGHRS and CDR2 is YFSETQ. The CDR3 DNA reads as TGCGCCAGCAGCTTGGGGGAAAGTAACTATGGCTACACCTTC. Protein: CASSLGESNYGYTF.

This sequence joins TRBV6-5 and TRBJ2-1; 7 bases align to TRBD1. V trimming: 5 bases; J trimming: 5 bases; junction bases outside the gene matches: 3. This CDR3 region has 13 residues. Germline CDR1 is MNHEY and CDR2 is SVGAGI. As DNA, the CDR3 is TGTGCCAGCAGTAACAGGGGTAACAATGAGCAGTTCTTC. Translating gives CASSNRGNNEQFF.

The chain has TRBV27 and TRBJ1-1; D remains ambiguous. The CDR3 covers 12 residues. Germline V CDR1 and CDR2: MNHEY, SMNVEV (reference sequence). V gave up 9 bases and J gave up 4 bases, with 12 bases separating them. Here the CDR3 reads CASKRAGTEAFF. CDR3 nucleotides: TGTGCCAGTAAAAGGGCAGGCACTGAAGCTTTCTTT.